The T cell receptor beta chain described here comes from a study of T cells after yellow fever vaccination. General study points: Booster samples showed a return of most primary-vaccination clones (approximately 96% CD4, around 88% CD8).

TCRdb reprocessed the 5' RACE reads via MiXCR and lists one record per CDR3 protein. This table has 450,000 to 550,000 distinct CDR3 sequences, less than 20% appearing once. This clonotype turned up a few times. Antigen specificity is unknown. The germline gives CDR1 LGHNA, CDR2 YNFKEQ. The V segment lost 2 bases and the J segment 4 bases; nucleotides outside the gene matches: 7. The CDR3 contains 16 residues. This sequence originates from a man aged 30-40 years who received the YFV17D yellow fever vaccine. The specimen comprised PBMCs, sampled 15 days after the yellow fever booster vaccination. The rearrangement joins TRBV4-2 to TRBJ2-5; 10 bases match TRBD2. CDR3 region: CASSQSGTSVGETQYF. As DNA, the CDR3 is TGTGCCAGCAGCCAATCCGGGACTAGCGTCGGAGAGACCCAGTACTTC.